This T cell receptor beta chain is drawn from a study of read filtering for tumor transcriptome and immune sequencing. V shed 4 bases, J shed 2 bases, and the junction held 12 bases outside the gene matches. Germline V CDR1 and CDR2: MNHEY, SMNVEV (reference sequence). The CDR3 is made up of 17 amino acids. This clonotype was picked up many times. Molecular barcoded adaptors covering alpha/delta and beta/gamma chains were used on around 400 ng RNA. Using its own MiXCR run on the reads, TCRdb lists one record per CDR3 protein. This sample yields 75,000 to 95,000 distinct CDR3 sequences, of which around 12% are seen a single time; about 16% belongs to the top ten.

The sample taken for sequencing was a population of CD138-negative cells sorted from bone marrow. This receptor was identified in a donor aged 40 or older with multiple myeloma. V is TRBV27 and J is TRBJ2-5, with 8 bases identical to TRBD2. The CDR3 coding sequence is TGTGCCAGCAGTTCACAGAGAGCGGGAGCGCCGCAAGAGACCCAGTACTTC. Translating gives CASSSQRAGAPQETQYF.